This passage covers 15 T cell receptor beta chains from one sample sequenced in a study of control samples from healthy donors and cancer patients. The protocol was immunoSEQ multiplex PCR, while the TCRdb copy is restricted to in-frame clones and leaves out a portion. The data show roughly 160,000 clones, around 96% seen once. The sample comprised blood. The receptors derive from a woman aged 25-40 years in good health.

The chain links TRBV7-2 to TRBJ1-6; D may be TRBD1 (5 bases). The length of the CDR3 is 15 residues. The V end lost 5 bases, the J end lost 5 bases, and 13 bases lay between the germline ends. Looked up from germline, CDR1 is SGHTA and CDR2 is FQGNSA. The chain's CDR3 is CASSSWGLNNSPLHF. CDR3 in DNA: TGTGCCAGCAGCAGTTGGGGACTTAATAATTCACCCCTCCACTTT. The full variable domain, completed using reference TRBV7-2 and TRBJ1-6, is GAGVSQSPSNKVTEKGKDVELRCDPISGHTALYWYRQSLGQGLEFLIYFQGNSAPDKSGLPSDRFSAERTGGSVSTLTIQRTQQEDSAVYLCASSSWGLNNSPLHFGNGTRLTVT.

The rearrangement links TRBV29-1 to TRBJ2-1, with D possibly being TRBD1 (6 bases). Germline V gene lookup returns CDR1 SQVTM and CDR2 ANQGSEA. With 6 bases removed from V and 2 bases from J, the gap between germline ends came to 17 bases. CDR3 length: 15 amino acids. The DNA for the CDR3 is TGCAGCGTCGAACAACAGGGAACTGCCTACAATGAGCAGTTCTTC. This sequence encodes CSVEQQGTAYNEQFF.

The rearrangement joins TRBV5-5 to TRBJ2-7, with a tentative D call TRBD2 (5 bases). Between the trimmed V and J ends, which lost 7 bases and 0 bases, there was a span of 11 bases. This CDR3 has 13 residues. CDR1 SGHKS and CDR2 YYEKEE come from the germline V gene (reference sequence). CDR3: CASEPGISYEQYF. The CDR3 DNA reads TGTGCCAGCGAACCGGGGATCTCCTACGAGCAGTACTTC.

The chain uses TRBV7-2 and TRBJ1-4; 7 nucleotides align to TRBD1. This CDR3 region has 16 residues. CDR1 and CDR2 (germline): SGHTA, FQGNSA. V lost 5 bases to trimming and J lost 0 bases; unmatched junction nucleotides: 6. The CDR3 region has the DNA TGTGCCAGCAGCGAGGACAGGATTGCAACTAATGAAAAACTGTTTTTT. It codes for CASSEDRIATNEKLFF.

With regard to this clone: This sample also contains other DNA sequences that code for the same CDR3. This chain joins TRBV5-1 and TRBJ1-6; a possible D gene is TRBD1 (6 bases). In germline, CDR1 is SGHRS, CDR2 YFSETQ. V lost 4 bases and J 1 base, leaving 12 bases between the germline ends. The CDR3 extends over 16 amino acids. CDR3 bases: TGCGCCAGCAGCGAACAGGGAGCGTCCTATAATTCACCCCTCCACTTT. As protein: CASSEQGASYNSPLHF.

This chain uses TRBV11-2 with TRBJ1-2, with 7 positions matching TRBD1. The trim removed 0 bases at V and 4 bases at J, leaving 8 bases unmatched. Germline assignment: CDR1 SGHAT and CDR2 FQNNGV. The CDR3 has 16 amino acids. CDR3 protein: CASSLEEGAGPYGYTF. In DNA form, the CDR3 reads TGTGCCAGCAGCTTAGAGGAGGGGGCAGGGCCCTATGGCTACACCTTC.

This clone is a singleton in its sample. The CDR3 protein is CASSSGGETQYF. As DNA, the CDR3 is TGTGCCAGCAGTTCTGGGGGGGAAACCCAGTACTTC. This rearrangement joins TRBV6-5 to TRBJ2-5, with 7 bases that match TRBD2. The CDR3 sequence is 12 residues long. Per germline, CDR1 MNHEY and CDR2 SVGAGI. Trimming at V came to 4 bases and at J to 8 bases, leaving 4 bases not matched to a gene.

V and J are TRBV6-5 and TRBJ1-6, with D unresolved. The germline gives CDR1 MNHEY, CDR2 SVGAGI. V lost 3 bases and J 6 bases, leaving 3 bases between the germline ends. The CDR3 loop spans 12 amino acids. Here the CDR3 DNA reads TGTGCCAGCAGTTATAGTAATTCACCCCTCCACTTT. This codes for CASSYSNSPLHF.

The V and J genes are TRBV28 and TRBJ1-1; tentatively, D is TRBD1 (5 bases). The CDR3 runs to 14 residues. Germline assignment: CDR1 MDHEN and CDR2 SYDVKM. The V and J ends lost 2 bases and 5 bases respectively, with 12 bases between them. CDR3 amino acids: CASSLGGDSTEAFF. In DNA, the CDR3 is TGTGCCAGCAGTTTAGGAGGGGATAGTACTGAAGCTTTCTTT.

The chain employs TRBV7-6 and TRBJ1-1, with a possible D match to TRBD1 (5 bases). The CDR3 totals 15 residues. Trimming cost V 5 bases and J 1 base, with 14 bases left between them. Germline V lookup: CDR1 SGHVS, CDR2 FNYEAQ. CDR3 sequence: CASSPMAGRNTEAFF. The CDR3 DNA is TGTGCCAGCAGCCCTATGGCAGGGCGGAACACTGAAGCTTTCTTT.

The CDR3 protein is CAWSDSPPRGVTDTQYF. The CDR3 region has the DNA TGTGCCTGGAGTGACTCGCCCCCGAGGGGGGTGACAGATACGCAGTATTTT. The chain combines TRBV30 with TRBJ2-3; D tentatively fits TRBD1 or TRBD2 (6 bases each). Germline CDR1 and CDR2: GTSNPN and SVGIG (reference sequence). Deletions cut 1 base from V and 3 bases from J, with 20 bases between. This CDR3 is built from 17 residues.

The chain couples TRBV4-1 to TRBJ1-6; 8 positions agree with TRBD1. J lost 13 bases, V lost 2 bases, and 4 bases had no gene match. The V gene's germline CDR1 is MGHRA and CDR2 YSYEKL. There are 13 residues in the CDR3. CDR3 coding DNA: TGCGCCAGCAGCCAAAGGACAGGGTCCCCCCTCCACTTT. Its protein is CASSQRTGSPLHF.

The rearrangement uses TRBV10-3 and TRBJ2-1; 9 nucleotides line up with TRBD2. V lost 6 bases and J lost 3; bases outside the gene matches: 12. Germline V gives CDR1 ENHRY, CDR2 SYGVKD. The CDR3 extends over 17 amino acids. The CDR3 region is CAISPGVVAGDYNEQFF. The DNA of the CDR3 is TGTGCCATCAGCCCCGGGGTAGTAGCGGGGGACTACAATGAGCAGTTCTTC.

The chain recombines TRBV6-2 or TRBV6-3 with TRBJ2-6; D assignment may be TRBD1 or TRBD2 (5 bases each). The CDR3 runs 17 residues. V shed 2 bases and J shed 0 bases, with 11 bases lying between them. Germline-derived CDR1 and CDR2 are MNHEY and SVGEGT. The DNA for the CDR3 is TGTGCCAGCAGTTACCTAACTGGGGGCTCTGGGGCCAACGTCCTGACTTTC. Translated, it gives CASSYLTGGSGANVLTF.

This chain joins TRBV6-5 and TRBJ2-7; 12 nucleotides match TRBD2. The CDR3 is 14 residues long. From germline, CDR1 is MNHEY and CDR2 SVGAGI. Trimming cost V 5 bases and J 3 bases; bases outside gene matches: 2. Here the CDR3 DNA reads TGTGCCAGCAGTCGGACTAGCGGGAACTACGAGCAGTACTTC. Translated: CASSRTSGNYEQYF.